The 24 T cell receptor beta chains below were found in one sample sequenced in a study of blood T cell repertoires in COVID-19 (dated by TCRdb to about 2020). Receptors were amplified or captured by the immunoSEQ multiplex PCR assay. Imported from immuneACCESS, the table was reduced by TCRdb to in-frame sequences with V and J called. These copies leave out some clones; in studies compared against another copy, an unresolved V gene accounts for under half, and the cause of the remainder is not known. This sample lists 150,000 to 200,000 clones; approximately 86% were detected once. 8% to 10% of the sample goes to the ten largest clones. The sample was peripheral blood. The receptors were gathered from a man aged 60 to 69 with acute or convalescent COVID-19.

The chain has TRBV28 and TRBJ1-4; the match to TRBD1 covers 10 bases. Germline CDR1 is MDHEN and CDR2 is SYDVKM. This CDR3 region has 17 residues. V dropped 3 bases and J dropped 1; count of bases not matched to a gene: 5. CDR3 DNA sequence: TGTGCCAGCAGTTTCCTTGGACAGGGGGAAACTAATGAAAAACTGTTTTTT. It specifies CASSFLGQGETNEKLFF.

This chain links TRBV29-1 with TRBJ2-3, with 8 bases fitting TRBD1. Germline CDR1 reads SQVTM; CDR2 reads ANQGSEA. V gave up 6 bases and J gave up 0 bases; unmatched junction bases: 8. The CDR3 is 15 residues long. DNA for the CDR3: TGCAGCGTGGAGGACAGGGTGTCGAGCACAGATACGCAGTATTTT. Translated: CSVEDRVSSTDTQYF.

The genes are TRBV9 and TRBJ1-2; maybe TRBD1 (6 bases). Deletions cut 4 bases from V and 4 bases from J, with 17 bases between. The CDR3 contains 15 residues. The germline CDR1 and CDR2 sequences are SGDLS and YYNGEE. The CDR3 region has the DNA TGTGCCAGCAGCCCGGCGGGGGCAGGGAGCTATGGCTACACCTTC. As protein: CASSPAGAGSYGYTF.

The chain employs TRBV19 and TRBJ1-1; weak D call: TRBD1 (6 bases). The V end was cut by 4 bases, the J end by 1 base, with 10 bases between. This CDR3 is 14 amino acids long. Germline V lookup: CDR1 LNHDA, CDR2 SQIVND (reference sequence). CDR3 protein: CASSTGTPNTEAFF. The CDR3 nucleotides read TGTGCCAGTAGTACAGGGACACCGAACACTGAAGCTTTCTTT.

The chain has TRBV6-5 and TRBJ2-1, with 7 bases identical to TRBD1. Germline assignment: CDR1 MNHEY and CDR2 SVGAGI. The CDR3 spans 15 residues. Unmatched junction bases numbered 6, after V lost 6 bases and J lost 1 base. The chain's CDR3 is CASRRATGSYNEQFF. As DNA, the CDR3 is TGTGCCAGCAGAAGAGCGACAGGGTCCTACAATGAGCAGTTCTTC.

This chain joins TRBV6-5 and TRBJ1-6; tentative D call: TRBD1 (5 bases). Germline values: CDR1 MNHEY, CDR2 SVGAGI. The CDR3 is 16 residues long. V lost 2 bases and J 8 bases, leaving 16 bases between the germline ends. CDR3 coding DNA: TGTGCCAGCAGTTACGCGGGGGTGTCCAGGGATTCACCCCTCCACTTT. This gives the protein CASSYAGVSRDSPLHF.

The CDR3 sequence is CASSVKGIDSYEQYF. DNA of the CDR3: TGTGCCAGCTCAGTAAAGGGGATTGACTCCTACGAGCAGTACTTC. The rearrangement joins TRBV18 to TRBJ2-7, with a weak D call TRBD1 (5 bases). V lost 5 bases, J lost 0 bases, and 14 bases lay in between. CDR1 is KGHSH, CDR2 LQKENI, per germline. The CDR3 spans 15 residues.

The chain joins TRBV28 to TRBJ1-2; 9 bases line up with TRBD1. V lost 7 bases, J lost 0 bases, and 9 bases stayed unmatched. Germline CDR1 is MDHEN and CDR2 is SYDVKM. The CDR3 covers 16 residues. CDR3 coding DNA: TGTGCCAGCAAGAGGGACAGGGTGTACACTAACTATGGCTACACCTTC. This sequence encodes CASKRDRVYTNYGYTF.

The sample holds a few counts of this clone. CDR3 bases: TGTGCCAGCAGTGAATACCAGTATAGCAATCAGCCCCAGCATTTT. Residues: CASSEYQYSNQPQHF. The chain combines TRBV2 with TRBJ1-5; no firm D call. This CDR3 spans 15 amino acids. Trimming removed 2 bases at V and 0 bases at J, with 8 bases between. CDR1 is SNHLY, CDR2 FYNNEI, per germline. Full variable domain (missing parts from reference TRBV2 and TRBJ1-5): EPEVTQTPSHQVTQMGQEVILRCVPISNHLYFYWYRQILGQKVEFLVSFYNNEISEKSEIFDDQFSVERPDGSNFTLKIRSTKLEDSAMYFCASSEYQYSNQPQHFGDGTRLSIL.

The chain recombines TRBV9 with TRBJ1-2, with TRBD1 matching 8 bases. Germline V lookup: CDR1 SGDLS, CDR2 YYNGEE. CDR3 length equals 16 residues. The ends lost 0 bases at V and 5 bases at J; junction bases unmatched: 9. The chain's CDR3 is CASSVAGQGERYGYTF. The CDR3 bases are TGTGCCAGCAGCGTAGCCGGACAGGGCGAGAGGTATGGCTACACCTTC. The variable domain in full, with the rest retrieved from reference TRBV9 and TRBJ1-2, is DSGVTQTPKHLITATGQRVTLRCSPRSGDLSVYWYQQSLDQGLQFLIQYYNGEERAKGNILERFSAQQFPDLHSELNLSSLELGDSALYFCASSVAGQGERYGYTFGSGTRLTVV.

The V gene is TRBV24-1, the J gene TRBJ1-5; 12 bases line up with TRBD1. With V trimmed by 4 bases and J by 7 bases, 4 bases remained unmatched. The CDR3 spans 15 residues. Germline V lookup: CDR1 KGHDR, CDR2 SFDVKD. The CDR3 DNA reads TGTGCCACCAGTGAGGGACAGGGGGCCTGGCAGCCCCAGCATTTT. Amino acids: CATSEGQGAWQPQHF.

The chain uses TRBV11-2 and TRBJ1-2, with D tentatively TRBD1 (6 bases). Germline V lookup: CDR1 SGHAT, CDR2 FQNNGV. This CDR3 is 15 amino acids long. The ends were cut back, 5 bases at V and 5 bases at J, with 18 bases in the middle. CDR3 DNA sequence: TGTGCCAGCAGCCGTTCGACCGGGACACAGTATGGCTACACCTTC. Its translation: CASSRSTGTQYGYTF.

This clone was seen just once. The V gene is TRBV7-9, the J gene TRBJ2-2, with TRBD2 matching over 11 bases. V lost 5 bases, J lost 0 bases, and 8 bases stayed unmatched. Germline V lookup: CDR1 SEHNR, CDR2 FQNEAQ (reference sequence). The CDR3 covers 18 residues. CDR3 sequence (DNA): TGTGCCAGCAGCCGACCAAGGACTAGCGGGTCGAACACCGGGGAGCTGTTTTTT. Protein: CASSRPRTSGSNTGELFF.

The CDR3 is CASSEVEGGYGYTF. DNA for the CDR3: TGTGCCAGCAGTGAAGTTGAGGGTGGCTATGGCTACACCTTC. The chain has TRBV2 and TRBJ1-2; D is uncertain. Germline-derived CDR1 and CDR2 are SNHLY and FYNNEI. V lost 1 base and J lost 4, with 10 bases in between. CDR3 length: 14 amino acids. Full variable domain (rest looked up from reference TRBV2 and TRBJ1-2): EPEVTQTPSHQVTQMGQEVILRCVPISNHLYFYWYRQILGQKVEFLVSFYNNEISEKSEIFDDQFSVERPDGSNFTLKIRSTKLEDSAMYFCASSEVEGGYGYTFGSGTRLTVV.

The chain links TRBV27 to TRBJ2-7; D perhaps matches TRBD2 (7 bases). Per germline, CDR1 MNHEY and CDR2 SMNVEV (reference sequence). This CDR3 is 15 amino acids long. Trimming removed 2 bases from V and 3 bases from J, with 14 bases in between. The CDR3 nucleotides read TGTGCCAGCAGTTTACACGGGGGGCGCGACTACGAGCAGTACTTC. Its protein is CASSLHGGRDYEQYF.

V and J are TRBV18 and TRBJ2-1; 9 bases match TRBD1. The V segment lost 3 bases and the J segment 4 bases; nucleotides outside the gene matches: 1. The CDR3 is 14 residues long. Germline CDR1 KGHSH, CDR2 LQKENI. CDR3 in DNA: TGTGCCAGCTCACCCGGGACAGGGTACAATGAGCAGTTCTTC. Its protein is CASSPGTGYNEQFF.

A remark on this clone: The junction departs from germline at one end; a sequencing error may be responsible. The chain combines TRBV9 with TRBJ2-1; maybe TRBD1 (6 bases). Germline assignment: CDR1 SGDLS and CDR2 YYNGEE. There are 16 residues in the CDR3. As DNA, the CDR3 is TGTGCCAGCAGCGAGGGGGTTACTGGCTCCTTCAATGAGCAGTTCTTC. Translated, it gives CASSEGVTGSFNEQFF.

CDR3 in amino acids: CASSFPGGGTDTQYF. The CDR3 bases are TGTGCCAGCAGTTTCCCGGGAGGGGGGACAGATACGCAGTATTTT. The V call is TRBV28, the J call TRBJ2-3, with TRBD2 identical over 8 bases. Trimming cost V 3 bases and J 3 bases; bases outside gene matches: 5. The V gene's germline CDR1 is MDHEN and CDR2 SYDVKM. The CDR3 totals 15 residues.

The V call is TRBV6-5, the J call TRBJ1-1, with D perhaps TRBD1 (5 bases). Germline V gives CDR1 MNHEY, CDR2 SVGAGI. This CDR3 comprises 14 residues. The V gene lost 3 bases and the J gene lost 7 bases, with 15 bases spanning the gap. CDR3 nucleotides: TGTGCCAGCAGTTATAGGGGCCAAACCTTTGAAGCTTTCTTT. This sequence encodes CASSYRGQTFEAFF.

The CDR3 bases are TGTGCCAGCAGGAGCCAGGTGAACTATGGCTACACCTTC. Translated, it gives CASRSQVNYGYTF. This rearrangement joins TRBV6-5 to TRBJ1-2; D not resolved. Germline V gene sequence: CDR1 MNHEY, CDR2 SVGAGI. V was cut by 6 bases and J by 2 bases, with 10 bases left in between. This CDR3 spans 13 amino acids.

The chain links TRBV7-8 to TRBJ1-6, with 10 bases lining up with TRBD1. The CDR3 length is 14 residues. J was trimmed by 8 bases and V by 5 bases; bases with no gene match: 3. The germline gives CDR1 SGHVS, CDR2 FQNEAQ. In DNA form, the CDR3 reads TGTGCCAGCAGCCTGGGGACAGGGGATTCACCCCTCCACTTT. Translating gives CASSLGTGDSPLHF.

The J gene is TRBJ2-5, the V gene TRBV19; 11 positions match TRBD2. CDR1 is LNHDA and CDR2 is SQIVND in the germline V gene (reference sequence). The length of the CDR3 is 17 residues. With 5 bases clipped from V and 1 base from J, the junction kept 9 bases outside the gene matches. In DNA, the CDR3 is TGTGCCAGTAGTCCCAGGGGTAGCGGGAGGGGCCAAGAGACCCAGTACTTC. This translates into CASSPRGSGRGQETQYF.

The chain carries TRBV18 and TRBJ1-2; tentative D call: TRBD1 (6 bases). Trimming pared 8 bases from V and 0 bases from J, leaving 13 bases between. CDR1 and CDR2 from the germline V gene are KGHSH and LQKENI. The CDR3 runs to 14 residues. The CDR3 loop reads CASRGQQANYGYTF. In nucleotides, the CDR3 is TGTGCCAGCAGAGGACAGCAAGCTAACTATGGCTACACCTTC.

The V gene is TRBV9, the J gene TRBJ1-6, with unresolved D. CDR1 is SGDLS, CDR2 YYNGEE, per germline. This CDR3 contains 17 residues. Between the trimmed V and J ends, which lost 3 bases and 6 bases, there was a span of 19 bases. Here the CDR3 DNA reads TGTGCCAGCAGCGCGGAGGGCCTTTCCGGCGGTAATTCACCCCTCCACTTT. This sequence encodes CASSAEGLSGGNSPLHF.